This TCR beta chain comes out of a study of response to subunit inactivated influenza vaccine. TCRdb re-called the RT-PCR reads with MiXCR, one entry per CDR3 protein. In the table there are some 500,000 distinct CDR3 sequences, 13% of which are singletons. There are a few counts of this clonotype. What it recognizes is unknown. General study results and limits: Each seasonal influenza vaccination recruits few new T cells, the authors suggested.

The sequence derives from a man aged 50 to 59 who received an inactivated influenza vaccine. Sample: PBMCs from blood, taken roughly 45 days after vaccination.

CDR3 DNA sequence: TGCAGTGCTAGACAGGGGGTGGGCAATGAGCAGTTCTTC. This codes for CSARQGVGNEQFF. The V and J genes are TRBV20-1 and TRBJ2-1, with 7 bases aligning to TRBD1. Germline assignment: CDR1 DFQATT and CDR2 SNEGSKA (reference sequence). The V segment lost 2 bases and the J segment 6 bases; nucleotides outside the gene matches: 4. The CDR3 contains 13 residues.